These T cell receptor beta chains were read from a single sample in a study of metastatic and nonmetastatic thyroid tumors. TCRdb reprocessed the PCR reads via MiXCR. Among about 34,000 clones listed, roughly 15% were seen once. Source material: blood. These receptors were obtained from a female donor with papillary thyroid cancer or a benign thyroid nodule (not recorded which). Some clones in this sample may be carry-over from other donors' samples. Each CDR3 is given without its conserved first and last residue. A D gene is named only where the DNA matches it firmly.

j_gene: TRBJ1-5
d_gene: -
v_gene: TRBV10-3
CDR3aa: AISDGRNSNQPQH

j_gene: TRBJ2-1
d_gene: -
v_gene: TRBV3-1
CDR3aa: ASSQDLWNNEQF

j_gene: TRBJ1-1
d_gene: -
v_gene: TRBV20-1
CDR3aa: SASSFEAF

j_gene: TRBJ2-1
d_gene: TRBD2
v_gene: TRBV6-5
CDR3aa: ASRLLAGQVNEQF

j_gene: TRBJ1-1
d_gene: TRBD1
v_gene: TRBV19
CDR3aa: ASRGQGDTEAF

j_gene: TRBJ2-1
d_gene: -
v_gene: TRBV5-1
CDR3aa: ASSSYNEQF

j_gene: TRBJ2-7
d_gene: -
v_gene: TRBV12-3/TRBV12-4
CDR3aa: ASSKRTRDYEQY

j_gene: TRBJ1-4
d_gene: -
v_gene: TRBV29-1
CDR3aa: SGSINEKLF

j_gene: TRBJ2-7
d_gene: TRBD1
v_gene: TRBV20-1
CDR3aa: SARSGTGSYEQY

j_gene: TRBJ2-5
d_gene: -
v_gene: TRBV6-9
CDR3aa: ASSYTGSETQY

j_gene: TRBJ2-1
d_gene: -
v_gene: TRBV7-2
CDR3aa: ASSTLEGLGYNEQF

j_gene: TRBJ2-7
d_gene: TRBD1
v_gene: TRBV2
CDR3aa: ASSTGTGVGEQY

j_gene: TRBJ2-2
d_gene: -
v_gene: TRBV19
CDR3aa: ASSSREAGELF

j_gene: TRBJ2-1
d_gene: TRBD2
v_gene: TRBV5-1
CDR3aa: ASNNSGIHNEQF

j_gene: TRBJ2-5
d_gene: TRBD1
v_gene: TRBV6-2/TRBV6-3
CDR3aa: ASRTDRGFGTETQY

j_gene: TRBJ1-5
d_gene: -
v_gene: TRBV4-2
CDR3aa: ASSQDGNQPQH

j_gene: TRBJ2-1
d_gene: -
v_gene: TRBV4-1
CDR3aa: AIRKGERSYNEQF

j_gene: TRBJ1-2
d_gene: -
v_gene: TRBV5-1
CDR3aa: ASSRTHRGSYGYT

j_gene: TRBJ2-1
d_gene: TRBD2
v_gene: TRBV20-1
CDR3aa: SAGLAGVNNEQF

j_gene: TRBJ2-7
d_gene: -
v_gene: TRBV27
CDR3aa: ASSLRPVWGEQY

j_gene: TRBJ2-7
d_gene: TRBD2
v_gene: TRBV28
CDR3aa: ASSPRTRPYEQY

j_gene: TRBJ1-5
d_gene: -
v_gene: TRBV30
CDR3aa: AAEQGFGQPQH

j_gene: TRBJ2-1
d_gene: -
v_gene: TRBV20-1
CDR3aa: SASRSGPERPGEQF

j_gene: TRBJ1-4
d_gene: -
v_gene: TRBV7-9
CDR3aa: ASSQGSATNEKLF

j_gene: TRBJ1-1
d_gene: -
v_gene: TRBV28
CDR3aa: ASSPPTSPRAF

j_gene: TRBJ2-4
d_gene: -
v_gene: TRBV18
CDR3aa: ASSPEGPPKNIQY

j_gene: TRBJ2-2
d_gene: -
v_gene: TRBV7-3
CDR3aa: ASILTGTLNTGELF

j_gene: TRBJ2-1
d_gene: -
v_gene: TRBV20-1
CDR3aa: SARGYTYNEQF

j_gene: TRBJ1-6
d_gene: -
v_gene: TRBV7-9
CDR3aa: ASSLEGIFNSPLH

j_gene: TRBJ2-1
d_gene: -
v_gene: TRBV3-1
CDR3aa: ASSDQGAAYNEQF

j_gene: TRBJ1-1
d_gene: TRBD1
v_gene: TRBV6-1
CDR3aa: ASSHPDREAGTEAF

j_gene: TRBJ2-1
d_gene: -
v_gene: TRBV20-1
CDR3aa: SARQFSYNEQF

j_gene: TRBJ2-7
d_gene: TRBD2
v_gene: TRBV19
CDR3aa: ASSPAGGVGYEQY

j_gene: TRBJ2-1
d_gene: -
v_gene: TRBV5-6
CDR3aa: ASGGIGNYNEQF

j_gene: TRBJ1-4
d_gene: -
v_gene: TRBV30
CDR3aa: AWGPHSLFGEKLF

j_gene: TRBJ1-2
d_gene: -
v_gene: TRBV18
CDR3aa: ASSRQGTLQTNYGYT

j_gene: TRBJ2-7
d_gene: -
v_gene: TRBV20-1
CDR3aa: SARLGRKSSYEQY

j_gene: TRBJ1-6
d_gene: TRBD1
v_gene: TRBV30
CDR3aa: AWRGTGPNSPLH